This TCR beta chain is drawn from a study of cytomegalovirus exposure and HLA in healthy donors. Regarding the study as a whole: A later analysis reportedly found fewer N-insertions in an Asian-associated ancestry cluster than the roughly 670-donor mean. Later work associated roughly 15,000 TCR beta sequences with HLA alleles at 0.05 false discovery rate. V segments that were indistinguishable, TRBV6-2 and TRBV6-3 among them, were omitted from analysis.

Per germline, CDR1 LNHDA and CDR2 SQIVND (reference sequence). CDR3 length: 16 residues. The V and J ends lost 2 bases and 1 base respectively, with 13 bases between them. This clone was seen more than once but under ten times. Its antigen is unidentified. The PCR made use of 60 Vbeta and 13 Jbeta primers. TCRdb keeps only in-frame clones here, not all; method: immunoSEQ multiplex PCR. The sample lists about 140,000 clones, over 75% seen once, with 2% to 2.5% in the top ten. V gene TRBV19 combines with J gene TRBJ2-3, with a possible D match to TRBD2 (5 bases). Sequencing was done on a sample of PBMCs. This sequence was found in a man aged 50 to 59 in good health and CMV-seronegative. Here the CDR3 DNA reads TGTGCCAGTAGTATAAGGGCGCTCGGGGGCACAGATACGCAGTATTTT. Encoded protein: CASSIRALGGTDTQYF.